The clone carrying this T cell receptor beta chain occurred many times. Its target is unknown. These data originate in a study of T cell repertoires in cytomegalovirus infection. On the study more broadly: Signatures in public TCR beta sequences pointed to both CMV infection and matching HLA type.

Study-wide findings and caveats: Based on cumulative public TCR beta family frequency, carriers of CMV plus the relevant HLA were identified.

TCRdb itself ran the reads through MiXCR, one entry per CDR3 protein. Counted here are 560,000 or so distinct CDR3 sequences, more than 15% occurring once; the ten biggest clones make up 20% to 30%. V was pared by 0 bases and J by 6 bases, with 8 bases of the junction left unmatched. Germline CDR1 is SGHTA and CDR2 is FQGNSA. The CDR3 is 16 amino acids. V is TRBV7-2 and J is TRBJ2-3; 8 bases match TRBD1. The source of this sequence is a human donor in good health (CMV status not recorded). Some clones in this sample may be carry-over from other donors' samples. Sequenced: CD8+ T cells from PBMCs. The CDR3 sequence: CASSLARTGLLDTQYF. The CDR3 DNA reads TGTGCCAGCAGCTTAGCCAGGACAGGGTTGTTGGATACGCAGTATTTT.